This T cell receptor (beta chain) was documented in a study of Graves' ophthalmopathy and Graves' hyperthyroidism. Concerning this clonotype itself: The antigen is undetermined. An end of the junction does not agree with germline; a read error may underlie this.

Overall study findings and caveats: Ophthalmopathy progression prediction by the model yielded a sensitivity of about 70% and a specificity of approximately 77%.

Under 3 months in duration, the ophthalmopathy in affected donors had moderate-to-severe activity, CAS ≥3 and NOSPECS ≥4. RNA transcripts were the source from which TCR beta CDR3 regions were amplified. The first round was an RT-PCR with HTBI primers, and the second round was a multiplex PCR. MiXCR, applied by TCRdb to the multiplex PCR reads, yields one record per CDR3 protein. The table shows approximately 700,000 distinct CDR3 sequences, with just over 40% occurring only once. The sequence derives from an adult man with Graves' ophthalmopathy. The sequenced sample consisted of peripheral blood.

The CDR3 nucleotides read TGTGCCAGCAGCTTACTGACAGGGGGCAATCCCGGGGAGCTGTTTTTT. As protein: CASSLLTGGNPGELFF. V and J are TRBV5-1 and TRBJ2-2; 10 bases align to TRBD1. This CDR3 is 16 amino acids long. Germline loops: CDR1 SGHRS, CDR2 YFSETQ.